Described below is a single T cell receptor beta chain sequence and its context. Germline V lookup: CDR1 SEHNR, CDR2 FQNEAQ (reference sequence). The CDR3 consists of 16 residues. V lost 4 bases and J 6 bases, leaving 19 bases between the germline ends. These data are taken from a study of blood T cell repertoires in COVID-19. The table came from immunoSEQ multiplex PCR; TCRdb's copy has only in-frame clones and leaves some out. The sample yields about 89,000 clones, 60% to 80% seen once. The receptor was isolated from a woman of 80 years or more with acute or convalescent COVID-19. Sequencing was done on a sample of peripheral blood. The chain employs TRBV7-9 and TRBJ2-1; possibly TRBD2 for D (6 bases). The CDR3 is CASSSRGSGLSNEQFF. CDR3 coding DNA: TGTGCCAGCAGCTCTCGCGGAAGCGGGCTCAGCAATGAGCAGTTCTTC.